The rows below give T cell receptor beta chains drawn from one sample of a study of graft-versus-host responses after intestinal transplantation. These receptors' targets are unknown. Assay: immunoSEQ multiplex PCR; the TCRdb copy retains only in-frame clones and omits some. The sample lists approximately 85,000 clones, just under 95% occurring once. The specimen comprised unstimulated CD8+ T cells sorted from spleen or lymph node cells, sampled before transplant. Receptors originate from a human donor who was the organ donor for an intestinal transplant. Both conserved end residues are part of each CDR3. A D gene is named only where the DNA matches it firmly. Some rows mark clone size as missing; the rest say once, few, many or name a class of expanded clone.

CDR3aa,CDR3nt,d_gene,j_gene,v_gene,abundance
CASSLVPGKDTEAFF,TGTGCCAGCAGCTTGGTGCCGGGTAAGGACACTGAAGCTTTCTTT,-,TRBJ1-1,TRBV5-6,-
CACRGIKGEAFF,TGTGCCTGCCGGGGGATAAAGGGTGAAGCTTTCTTT,-,TRBJ1-1,TRBV30,-
CASSFAGGGYEQYF,TGTGCCAGCAGCTTCGCGGGGGGGGGCTACGAGCAGTACTTC,TRBD2,TRBJ2-7,TRBV5-6,-
CASSVEVPPGGSIEQFF,TGTGCCAGCAGCGTAGAGGTACCCCCAGGGGGCTCCATTGAGCAGTTCTTC,TRBD1,TRBJ2-1,TRBV9,-
CASSQEGQIDTF,TGCGCCAGCAGCCAAGAGGGCCAGATCGACACCTTC,-,TRBJ1-2,TRBV4-1,-
CASSLGTRSYEQYF,TGCGCCAGCAGCTTGGGGACTAGAAGCTACGAGCAGTACTTC,TRBD2,TRBJ2-7,TRBV5-1,-
CASSLGQGDGNEKLFF,TGTGCCAGCAGCCTAGGACAGGGGGATGGGAATGAAAAACTGTTTTTT,TRBD1,TRBJ1-4,TRBV7-9,-
CASSLGESNYGYTF,TGTGCCAGCAGCTTAGGAGAATCTAACTATGGCTACACCTTC,-,TRBJ1-2,TRBV7-9,-
CASSSGQGAYEQYF,TGTGCCAGTAGTAGTGGACAGGGGGCATACGAGCAGTACTTC,TRBD1,TRBJ2-7,TRBV19,-
CASSRSQHRTYEQYF,TGTGCCAGCAGCCGATCACAGCACAGGACCTACGAGCAGTACTTC,-,TRBJ2-7,TRBV6-6,few
CASSMSDSPYSYEQYF,TGTGCCAGTAGTATGTCAGACAGCCCTTACTCCTACGAGCAGTACTTC,-,TRBJ2-7,TRBV19,-
CASSQGVDEKLFF,TGTGCCAGCAGTCAAGGCGTTGATGAAAAACTGTTTTTT,-,TRBJ1-4,TRBV2,once
CAIGQGGDTQYF,TGTGCCATCGGACAGGGTGGAGATACGCAGTATTTT,TRBD1,TRBJ2-3,TRBV19,-
CASSWLSQDRYTGELFF,TGTGCCAGCAGCTGGTTATCACAGGACAGGTACACCGGGGAGCTGTTTTTT,TRBD1,TRBJ2-2,TRBV5-5,-
CASSIPSRNTEAFF,TGTGCCAGCAGTATTCCCTCCCGGAACACTGAAGCTTTCTTT,-,TRBJ1-1,TRBV13,-
CASSVGLAGPSYNEQFF,TGTGCCAGCAGCGTTGGACTAGCGGGTCCCTCCTACAATGAGCAGTTCTTC,TRBD2,TRBJ2-1,TRBV13,-
CATSGTRLTQYF,TGTGCCACCAGTGGGACTAGGCTTACGCAGTATTTT,TRBD2,TRBJ2-3,TRBV10-3,-
CASSHYEQYF,TGTGCTAGCAGCCACTACGAGCAGTACTTC,-,TRBJ2-7,TRBV7-7,-
CASSQVQMNTEAFF,TGCGCCAGCAGCCAAGTACAGATGAACACTGAAGCTTTCTTT,-,TRBJ1-1,TRBV4-1,-
CASSSGLSGDYNEQFF,TGTGCCAGCAGCTCCGGACTCAGTGGAGACTACAATGAGCAGTTCTTC,-,TRBJ2-1,TRBV7-3,-
CASSGLGGLEKLFF,TGTGCCAGCAGTGGGTTGGGGGGACTTGAAAAACTGTTTTTT,-,TRBJ1-4,TRBV2,-
CASSFVGATDTQYF,TGTGCCAGCAGTTTTGTAGGGGCCACAGATACGCAGTATTTT,-,TRBJ2-3,TRBV27,-
CASSLSGGTTYNEQFF,TGTGCCAGCAGCTTGTCGGGGGGAACCACCTACAATGAGCAGTTCTTC,TRBD2,TRBJ2-1,TRBV5-6,-
CASSILRVRGTEAFF,TGTGCCAGCAGTATTCTAAGAGTGCGGGGGACTGAAGCTTTCTTT,-,TRBJ1-1,TRBV6-1,-
CASSLGVSGYHEQYF,TGTGCCAGCAGCTTAGGGGTGTCGGGGTACCACGAGCAGTACTTC,-,TRBJ2-7,TRBV13,-
CARSLPGLAGSDEQYF,TGTGCCAGAAGCTTACCGGGACTAGCGGGTTCCGACGAGCAGTACTTC,TRBD2,TRBJ2-7,TRBV5-3,once
CASSRGRGVTDTQYF,TGTGCCAGCAGCCGAGGCCGGGGGGTCACAGATACGCAGTATTTT,TRBD2,TRBJ2-3,TRBV4-2,-
CASSNGQANGYTF,TGTGCCAGTAGTAACGGACAGGCTAATGGCTACACCTTC,TRBD1,TRBJ1-2,TRBV19,-
CASSQERSLPETQYF,TGCGCCAGCAGCCAAGAAAGAAGCTTACCGGAGACCCAGTACTTC,-,TRBJ2-5,TRBV4-1,-
CASDYSGTSVTGELFF,TGTGCCAGCGACTACTCCGGGACTAGCGTCACCGGGGAGCTGTTTTTT,TRBD2,TRBJ2-2,TRBV5-6,-
CASSLGHGTEAFF,TGTGCCAGCAGCTTAGGTCACGGCACTGAAGCTTTCTTT,-,TRBJ1-1,TRBV13,-
CASSPPGLHNEQFF,TGTGCCAGCAGCCCCCCAGGACTACACAATGAGCAGTTCTTC,-,TRBJ2-1,TRBV7-8,-
CASSFLTGHPTEQYF,TGTGCCAGCAGCTTTCTTACAGGGCACCCCACCGAGCAGTACTTC,-,TRBJ2-7,TRBV7-9,-